This T cell receptor beta chain was captured by sequencing in a study of neurological immune-mediated disorders. V shed 3 bases and J shed 5 bases, with 8 bases lying between them. From germline, CDR1 is KGHSH and CDR2 LQKENI. The CDR3 contains 13 residues. TCRdb processed the 5' RACE reads anew with MiXCR; each CDR3 protein has one entry. Of some 54,000 distinct CDR3 sequences in the sample, about 10% were seen once. Time point in this sample: longitudinal time-point 1 (baseline). The rearrangement uses TRBV18 and TRBJ2-1, with a weak D call TRBD2 (5 bases). The receptor comes from a male donor with HTLV-1-associated myelopathy (HAM/TSP). The sequenced sample was PBMCs. CDR3 in amino acids: CASSPDWNNEQFF. DNA for the CDR3: TGTGCCAGCTCACCGGACTGGAACAATGAGCAGTTCTTC.